These 7 T cell receptor beta chains share one sample of origin, sequenced in a study of human T cells and chemical hapten exposure. TCRdb re-called the RACE reads through MiXCR, storing one row per CDR3 protein. The data hold approximately 87,000 distinct CDR3 sequences, with about an eighth observed a single time. Time point meaning: patch test 2, 6 weeks after DPC sensitization. Treatment reported: therapeutic diphenylcyclopropenone sensitization with weekly scalp DPC. Material: whole blood, obtained in connection with sensitization to the hapten diphenylcyclopropenone (DPC). The receptors come from a woman aged 40 to 50 with alopecia areata. Some clones in this sample may be carry-over from other donors' samples.

V is TRBV6-5 and J is TRBJ2-3, with 10 bases fitting TRBD2. CDR3 length: 15 residues. CDR1 MNHEY and CDR2 SVGAGI come from the germline V gene. V was clipped by 6 bases and J by 3 bases; unmatched bases: 6. CDR3 in DNA: TGTGCCAGCAGGCCCGGACTAGCGGCGACAGATACGCAGTATTTT. Translation: CASRPGLAATDTQYF.

The V call is TRBV20-1, the J call TRBJ2-7; weak D call: TRBD1 (6 bases). CDR1 DFQATT and CDR2 SNEGSKA come from the germline V gene (reference sequence). Trimming cost V 3 bases and J 3 bases, with 12 bases left between them. The CDR3 runs to 13 residues. The CDR3 coding sequence is TGCAGTGCTAGCCCGGGACAAGTCTACGAGCAGTACTTC. This codes for CSASPGQVYEQYF.

This clonotype was counted many times. The V and J genes are TRBV7-9 and TRBJ1-1; weak D call: TRBD1 (5 bases). The CDR3 sequence is 12 residues long. The V end lost 6 bases, the J end lost 11 bases, and 16 bases lay between the germline ends. The germline gives CDR1 SEHNR, CDR2 FQNEAQ (reference sequence). The CDR3 region has the DNA TGTGCCAGCAGATTGGGACGGCGACAGGCTTTCTTT. It encodes CASRLGRRQAFF.

The CDR3 protein is CASSLGLAGIYTQYF. CDR3 DNA sequence: TGTGCCAGCAGCCTGGGACTAGCGGGGATATATACGCAGTATTTT. The rearrangement links TRBV7-2 to TRBJ2-3, with TRBD2 matching over 13 bases. The V and J ends lost 5 bases and 7 bases, in that order; junction bases with no gene match: 6. This CDR3 is built from 15 residues. Germline V lookup: CDR1 SGHTA, CDR2 FQGNSA.

This clonotype has more than one count but fewer than ten. The CDR3 sequence: CASSSKAGGEEQYF. The CDR3 DNA reads TGTGCCAGCAGCTCAAAAGCGGGAGGAGAAGAGCAGTACTTC. The V call is TRBV5-4, the J call TRBJ2-7; 9 positions match TRBD2. V shed 3 bases, J shed 7 bases, and the junction held 8 bases outside the gene matches. CDR1 is SGHNT and CDR2 is YYREEE in the germline V gene (reference sequence). The length of the CDR3 is 14 residues.

This clonotype was seen a handful of times. This chain links TRBV29-1 with TRBJ2-7; 13 bases match TRBD2. Trimming took 7 bases from V and 5 from J; bases not matched to a gene: 8. The germline V gene encodes CDR1 SQVTM and CDR2 ANQGSEA. The CDR3 consists of 14 residues. CDR3 in DNA: TGCAGCGGCGGACTAGCGGGAGTAGGCGACGAGCAGTACTTC. It translates to CSGGLAGVGDEQYF.

This clonotype occurred a few times. The chain joins TRBV11-2 to TRBJ1-1; TRBD1 might be the D (5 bases). In germline, CDR1 is SGHAT, CDR2 FQNNGV. The CDR3 is 13 amino acids. V was cut by 6 bases and J by 4 bases, with 12 bases left in between. The CDR3 DNA reads TGTGCCAGCAGACACCCCGGGGGCACTGAAGCTTTCTTT. It yields the protein CASRHPGGTEAFF.